This T cell receptor beta chain came from a study of T cells after yellow fever vaccination. TCRdb re-derived calls from the 5' RACE reads in MiXCR, one entry per CDR3 protein. Among fewer than 400,000 distinct CDR3 sequences listed, roughly 10% were seen once. The V gene lost 6 bases and the J gene lost 0 bases, with 8 bases spanning the gap. Germline-derived CDR1 and CDR2 are LGHNT and FRNRAP. CDR3 size: 13 residues. This clonotype has only a few counts. Sequenced here: CD4+ T cells sorted from PBMCs, sampled 45 days after the yellow fever booster vaccination. This TCR was recovered from a young man who received the YFV17D yellow fever vaccine. The V call is TRBV12-5, the J call TRBJ2-5; D call uncertain. In DNA form, the CDR3 reads TGTGCTAGTGGACCAGGCTACCAAGAGACCCAGTACTTC. Encoded protein: CASGPGYQETQYF. Drawing the rest from reference TRBV12-5 and TRBJ2-5, the complete variable domain is DARVTQTPRHKVTEMGQEVTMRCQPILGHNTVFWYRQTMMQGLELLAYFRNRAPLDDSGMPKDRFSAEMPDATLATLKIQPSEPRDSAVYFCASGPGYQETQYFGPGTRLLVL.